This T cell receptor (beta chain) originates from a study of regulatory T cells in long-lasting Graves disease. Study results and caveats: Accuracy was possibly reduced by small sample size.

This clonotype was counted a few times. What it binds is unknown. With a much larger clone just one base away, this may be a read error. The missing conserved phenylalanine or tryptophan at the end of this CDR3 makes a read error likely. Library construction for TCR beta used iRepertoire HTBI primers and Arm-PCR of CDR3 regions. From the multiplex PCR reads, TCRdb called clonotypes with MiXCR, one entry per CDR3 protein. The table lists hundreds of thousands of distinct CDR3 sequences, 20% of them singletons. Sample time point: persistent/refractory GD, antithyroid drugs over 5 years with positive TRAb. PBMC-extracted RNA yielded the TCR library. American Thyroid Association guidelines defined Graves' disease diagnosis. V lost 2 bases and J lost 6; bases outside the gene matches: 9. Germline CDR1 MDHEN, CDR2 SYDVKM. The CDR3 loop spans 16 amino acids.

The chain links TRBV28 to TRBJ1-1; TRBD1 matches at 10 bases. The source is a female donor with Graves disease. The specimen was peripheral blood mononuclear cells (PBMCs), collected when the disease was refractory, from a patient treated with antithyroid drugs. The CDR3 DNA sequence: TGTGCCAGCAGTTTACGCCGGGACAGGGGCAATCCTGAAGCTTTCTCT. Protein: CASSLRRDRGNPEAFS.